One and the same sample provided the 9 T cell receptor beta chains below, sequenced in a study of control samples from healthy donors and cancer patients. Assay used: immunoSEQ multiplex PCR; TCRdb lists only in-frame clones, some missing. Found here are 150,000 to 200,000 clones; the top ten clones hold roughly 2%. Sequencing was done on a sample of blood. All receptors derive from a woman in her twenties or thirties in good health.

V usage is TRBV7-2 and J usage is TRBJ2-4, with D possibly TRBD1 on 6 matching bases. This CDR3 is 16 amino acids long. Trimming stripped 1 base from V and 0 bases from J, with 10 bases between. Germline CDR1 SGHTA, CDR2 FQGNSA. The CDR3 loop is CASSLGGLLAKNIQYF. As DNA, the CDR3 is TGTGCCAGCAGCTTAGGGGGGCTCCTAGCCAAAAACATTCAGTACTTC.

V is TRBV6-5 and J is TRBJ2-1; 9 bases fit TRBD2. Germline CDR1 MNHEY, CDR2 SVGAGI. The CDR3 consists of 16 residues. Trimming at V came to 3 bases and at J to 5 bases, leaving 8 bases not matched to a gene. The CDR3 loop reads CASSYRAGGRDNEQFF. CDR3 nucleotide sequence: TGTGCCAGCAGTTATAGGGCGGGGGGGCGAGACAATGAGCAGTTCTTC.

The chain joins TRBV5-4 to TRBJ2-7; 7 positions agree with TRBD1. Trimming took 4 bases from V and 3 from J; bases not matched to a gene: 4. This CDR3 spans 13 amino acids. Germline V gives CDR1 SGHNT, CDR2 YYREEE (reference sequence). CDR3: CASSPGQVYEQYF. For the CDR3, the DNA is TGTGCCAGCAGCCCCGGACAGGTCTACGAGCAGTACTTC.

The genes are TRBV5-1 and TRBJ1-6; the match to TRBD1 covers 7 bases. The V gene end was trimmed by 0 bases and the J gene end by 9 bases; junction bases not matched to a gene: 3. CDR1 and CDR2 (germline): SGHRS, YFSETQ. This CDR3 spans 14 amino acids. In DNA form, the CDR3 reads TGCGCCAGCAGCTTGGTGACAGGGAGTTCACCCCTCCACTTT. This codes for CASSLVTGSSPLHF.

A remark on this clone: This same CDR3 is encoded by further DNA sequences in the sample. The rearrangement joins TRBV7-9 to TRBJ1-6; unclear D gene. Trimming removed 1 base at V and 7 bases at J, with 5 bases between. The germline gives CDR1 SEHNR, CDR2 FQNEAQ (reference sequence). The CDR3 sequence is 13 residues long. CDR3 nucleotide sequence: TGTGCCAGCAGCTTAGACGGGAATTCACCCCTCCACTTT. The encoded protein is CASSLDGNSPLHF.

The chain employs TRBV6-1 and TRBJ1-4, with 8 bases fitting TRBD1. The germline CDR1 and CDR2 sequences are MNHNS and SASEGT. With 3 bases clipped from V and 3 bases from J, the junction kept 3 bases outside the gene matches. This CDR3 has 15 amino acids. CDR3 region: CASSELTGANEKLFF. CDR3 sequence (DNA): TGTGCCAGCAGTGAGCTGACAGGGGCTAATGAAAAACTGTTTTTT.

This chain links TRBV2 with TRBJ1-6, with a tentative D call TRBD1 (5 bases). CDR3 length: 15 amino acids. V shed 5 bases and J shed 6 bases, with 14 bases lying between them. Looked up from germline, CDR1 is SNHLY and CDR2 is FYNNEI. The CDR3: CASSRDGNFNSPLHF. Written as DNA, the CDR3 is TGTGCCAGCAGTAGGGACGGGAATTTTAATTCACCCCTCCACTTT.

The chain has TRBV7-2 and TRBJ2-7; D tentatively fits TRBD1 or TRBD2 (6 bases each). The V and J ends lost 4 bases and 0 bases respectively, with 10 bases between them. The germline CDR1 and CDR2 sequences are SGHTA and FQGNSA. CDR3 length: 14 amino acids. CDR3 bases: TGTGCCAGCAGCTGGAGGGGGAGCTCCTACGAGCAGTACTTC. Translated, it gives CASSWRGSSYEQYF.

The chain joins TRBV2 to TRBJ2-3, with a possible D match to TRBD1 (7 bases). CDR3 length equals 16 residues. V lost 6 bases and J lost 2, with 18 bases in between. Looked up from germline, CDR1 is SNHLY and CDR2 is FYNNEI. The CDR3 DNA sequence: TGTGCCAGCAGGGATCGGGCGGGGACAGACACAGATACGCAGTATTTT. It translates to CASRDRAGTDTDTQYF.